The present entry profiles one T cell receptor (beta chain) with its context. The antigen remains unidentified. With a J-beta primer mix and a sample-barcoded 5' primer, a second PCR ran about 7 to 11 cycles. TCRdb recomputed calls from the 5' RACE reads with MiXCR, one row per CDR3 protein. Here the sample spans roughly 1,700,000 distinct CDR3 sequences, roughly 27% being singletons. These data originate in a study of blood T cells in healthy people across ages. Study-level points and caveats: Unsorted PBMC input precluded a conclusive naive versus antigen-experienced comparison. It was the long-lived donors that had more naive CD4+ cells and higher diversity than aged donors. Expanded clonotype shifts may have been confounded, as the donors had an unknown CMV status.

The CDR3 totals 13 residues. V was shortened by 4 bases and J by 4 bases, with 10 bases between the two germline ends. CDR1 and CDR2 (germline): SGHTA, FQGNSA. Sequencing input: blood. The sequence came from a woman aged 30 to 39 in good health. The gene calls are TRBV7-2 and TRBJ1-1; the D is unclear. In DNA, the CDR3 is TGTGCCAGCAGCTGGAGCACGGGCACTGAAGCTTTCTTT. Protein product: CASSWSTGTEAFF.